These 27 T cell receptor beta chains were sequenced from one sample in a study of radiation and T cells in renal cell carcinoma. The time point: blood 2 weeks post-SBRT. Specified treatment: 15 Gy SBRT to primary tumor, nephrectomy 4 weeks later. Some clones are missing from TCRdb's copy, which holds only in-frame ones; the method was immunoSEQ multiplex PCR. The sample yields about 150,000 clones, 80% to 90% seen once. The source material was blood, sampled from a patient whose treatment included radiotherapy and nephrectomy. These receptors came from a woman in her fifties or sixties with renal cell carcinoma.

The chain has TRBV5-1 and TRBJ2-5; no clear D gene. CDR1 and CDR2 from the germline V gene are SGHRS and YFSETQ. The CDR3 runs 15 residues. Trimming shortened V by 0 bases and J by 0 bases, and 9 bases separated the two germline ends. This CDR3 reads CASSLEWGNQETQYF. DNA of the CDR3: TGCGCCAGCAGCTTGGAGTGGGGAAACCAAGAGACCCAGTACTTC.

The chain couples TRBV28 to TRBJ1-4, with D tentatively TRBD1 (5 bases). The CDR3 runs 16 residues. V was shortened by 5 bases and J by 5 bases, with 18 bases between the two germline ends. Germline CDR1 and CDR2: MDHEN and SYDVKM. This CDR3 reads CASSTTRRDGNEKLFF. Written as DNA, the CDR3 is TGTGCCAGCAGTACCACCCGCCGGGACGGGAATGAAAAACTGTTTTTT.

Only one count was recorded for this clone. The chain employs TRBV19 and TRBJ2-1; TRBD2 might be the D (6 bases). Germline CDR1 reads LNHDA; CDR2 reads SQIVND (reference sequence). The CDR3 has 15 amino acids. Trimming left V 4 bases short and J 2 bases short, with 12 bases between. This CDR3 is CASSTDGTPYNEQFF. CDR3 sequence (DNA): TGTGCCAGTAGTACCGACGGGACTCCCTACAATGAGCAGTTCTTC.

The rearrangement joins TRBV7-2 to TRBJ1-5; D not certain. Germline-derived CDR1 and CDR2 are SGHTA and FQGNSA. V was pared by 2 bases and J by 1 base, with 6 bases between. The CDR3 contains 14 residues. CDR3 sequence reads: CASSLSPSNQPQHF. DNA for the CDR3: TGTGCCAGCAGCTTATCGCCCAGCAATCAGCCCCAGCATTTT.

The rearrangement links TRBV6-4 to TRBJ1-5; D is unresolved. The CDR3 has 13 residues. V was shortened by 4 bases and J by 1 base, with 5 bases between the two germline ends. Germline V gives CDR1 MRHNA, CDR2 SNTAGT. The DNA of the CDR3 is TGTGCCAGCAGTGCGGACAGCAATCAGCCCCAGCATTTT. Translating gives CASSADSNQPQHF.

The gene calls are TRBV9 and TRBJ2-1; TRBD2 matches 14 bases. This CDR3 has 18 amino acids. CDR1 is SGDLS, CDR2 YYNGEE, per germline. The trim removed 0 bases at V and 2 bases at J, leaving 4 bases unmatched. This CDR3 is CASSVEGLAGDAYNEQFF. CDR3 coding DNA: TGTGCCAGCAGCGTAGAGGGACTAGCGGGGGATGCCTACAATGAGCAGTTCTTC.

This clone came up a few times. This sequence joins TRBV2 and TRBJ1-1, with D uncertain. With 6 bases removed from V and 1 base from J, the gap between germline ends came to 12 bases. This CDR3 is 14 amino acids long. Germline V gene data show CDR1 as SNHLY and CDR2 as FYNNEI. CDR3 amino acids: CASSQKWGNTEAFF. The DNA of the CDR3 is TGTGCCAGCAGCCAAAAGTGGGGGAACACTGAAGCTTTCTTT.

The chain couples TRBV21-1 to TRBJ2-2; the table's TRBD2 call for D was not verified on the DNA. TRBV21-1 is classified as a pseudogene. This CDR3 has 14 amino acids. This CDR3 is CASSKGGDTGELFF. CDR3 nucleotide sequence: TGTGCCAGCAGTAAAGGGGGGGACACCGGGGAGCTGTTTTTT.

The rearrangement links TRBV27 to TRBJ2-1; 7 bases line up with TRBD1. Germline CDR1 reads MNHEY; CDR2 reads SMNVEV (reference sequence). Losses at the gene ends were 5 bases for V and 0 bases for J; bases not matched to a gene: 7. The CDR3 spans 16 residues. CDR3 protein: CASSQMTGSSYNEQFF. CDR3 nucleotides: TGTGCCAGCAGTCAGATGACAGGGAGCTCCTACAATGAGCAGTTCTTC.

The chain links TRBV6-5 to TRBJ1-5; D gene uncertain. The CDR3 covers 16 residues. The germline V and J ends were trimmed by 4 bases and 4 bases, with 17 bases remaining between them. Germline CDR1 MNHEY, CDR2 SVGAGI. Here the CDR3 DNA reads TGTGCCAGCAGTTTTAACCGAGAGGTGGGGAATCAGCCCCAGCATTTT. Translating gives CASSFNREVGNQPQHF.

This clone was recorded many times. The CDR3 sequence: CASSGGRAINEKLFF. Here the CDR3 DNA reads TGTGCCAGTAGCGGAGGACGAGCGATTAATGAAAAACTGTTTTTT. The chain couples TRBV19 to TRBJ1-4; no definite D call. This CDR3 is built from 15 residues. Trimming shortened V by 6 bases and J by 4 bases, and 15 bases separated the two germline ends. CDR1 and CDR2 (germline): LNHDA, SQIVND (reference sequence).

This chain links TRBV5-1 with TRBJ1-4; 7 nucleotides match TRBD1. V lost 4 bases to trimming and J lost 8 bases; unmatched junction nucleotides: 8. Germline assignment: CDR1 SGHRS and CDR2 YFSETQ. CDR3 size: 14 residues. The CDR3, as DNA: TGCGCCAGCAGCACTGGACAGGCAGACGAAAAACTGTTTTTT. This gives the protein CASSTGQADEKLFF.

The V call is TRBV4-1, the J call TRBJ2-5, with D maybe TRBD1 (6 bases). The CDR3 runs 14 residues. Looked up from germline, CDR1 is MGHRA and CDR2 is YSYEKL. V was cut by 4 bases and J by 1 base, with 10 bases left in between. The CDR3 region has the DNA TGCGCCAGCAGCCCCCGGACAGCCCAAGAGACCCAGTACTTC. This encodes CASSPRTAQETQYF.

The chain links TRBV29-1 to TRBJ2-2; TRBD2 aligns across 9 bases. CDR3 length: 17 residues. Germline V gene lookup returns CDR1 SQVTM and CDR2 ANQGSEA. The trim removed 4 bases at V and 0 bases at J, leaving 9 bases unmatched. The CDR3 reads CSVVPSGEPANTGELFF. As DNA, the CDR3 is TGCAGCGTTGTGCCTAGCGGGGAGCCCGCGAACACCGGGGAGCTGTTTTTT.

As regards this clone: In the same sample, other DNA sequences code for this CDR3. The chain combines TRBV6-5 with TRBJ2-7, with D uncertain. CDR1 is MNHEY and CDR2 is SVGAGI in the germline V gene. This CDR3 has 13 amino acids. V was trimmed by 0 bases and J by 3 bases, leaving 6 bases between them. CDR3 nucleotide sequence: TGTGCCAGCAGTTACTCGGGCAGCTACGAGCAGTACTTC. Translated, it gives CASSYSGSYEQYF.

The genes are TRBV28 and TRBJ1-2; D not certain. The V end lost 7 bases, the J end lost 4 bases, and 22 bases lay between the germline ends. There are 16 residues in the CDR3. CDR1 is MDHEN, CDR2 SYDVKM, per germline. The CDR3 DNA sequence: TGTGCCAGCACCACCCATGGGGAGGTTGGGGTCTATGGCTACACCTTC. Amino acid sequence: CASTTHGEVGVYGYTF.

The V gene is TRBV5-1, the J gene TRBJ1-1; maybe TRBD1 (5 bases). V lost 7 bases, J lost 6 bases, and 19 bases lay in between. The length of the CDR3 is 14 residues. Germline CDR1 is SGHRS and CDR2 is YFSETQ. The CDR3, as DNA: TGCGCCAGCTTCTCTGGGGGTGGGGCGGCTGAAGCTTTCTTT. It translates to CASFSGGGAAEAFF.

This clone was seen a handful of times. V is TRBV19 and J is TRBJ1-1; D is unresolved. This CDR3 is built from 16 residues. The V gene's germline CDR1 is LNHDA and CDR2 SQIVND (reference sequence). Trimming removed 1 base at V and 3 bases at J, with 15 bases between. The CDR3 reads CASSIGPWGADTEAFF. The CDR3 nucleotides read TGTGCCAGTAGTATAGGGCCATGGGGTGCAGACACTGAAGCTTTCTTT.

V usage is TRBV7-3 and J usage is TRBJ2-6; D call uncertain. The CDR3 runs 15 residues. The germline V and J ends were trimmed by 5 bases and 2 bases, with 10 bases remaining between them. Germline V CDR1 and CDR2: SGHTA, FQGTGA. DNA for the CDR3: TGTGCCAGCAGCCCGGACCCCCCTGGGGCCAACGTCCTGACTTTC. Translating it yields CASSPDPPGANVLTF.

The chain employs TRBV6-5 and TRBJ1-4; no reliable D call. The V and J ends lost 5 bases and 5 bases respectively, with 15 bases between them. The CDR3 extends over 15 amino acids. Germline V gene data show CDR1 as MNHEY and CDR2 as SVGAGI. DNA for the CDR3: TGTGCCAGCAGTACCCAATTGGACGGGAATGAAAAACTGTTTTTT. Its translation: CASSTQLDGNEKLFF.

The DNA for the CDR3 is TGTGCCAGCAGCCTCTCGGGGAAGTGGGATGAGCAGTTCTTC. Encoded protein: CASSLSGKWDEQFF. This chain uses TRBV11-3 with TRBJ2-1, with a weak D call TRBD2 (5 bases). The germline CDR1 and CDR2 sequences are SGHNT and YENEEA. The CDR3 consists of 14 residues. V was clipped by 5 bases and J by 8 bases, with 16 bases between them.

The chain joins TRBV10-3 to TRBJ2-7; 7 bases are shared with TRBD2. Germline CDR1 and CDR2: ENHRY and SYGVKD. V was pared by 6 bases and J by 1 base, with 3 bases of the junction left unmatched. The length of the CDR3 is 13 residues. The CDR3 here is CAIRSGVSYEQYF. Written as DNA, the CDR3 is TGTGCCATCAGGAGCGGGGTTTCCTACGAGCAGTACTTC.

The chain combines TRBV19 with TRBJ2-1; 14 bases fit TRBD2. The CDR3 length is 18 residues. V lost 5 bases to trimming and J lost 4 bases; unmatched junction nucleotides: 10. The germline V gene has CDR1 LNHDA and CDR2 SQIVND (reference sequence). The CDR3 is CASSAPSGLAGVYNEQFF. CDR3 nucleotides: TGTGCCAGTAGTGCGCCCTCGGGACTAGCGGGGGTTTACAATGAGCAGTTCTTC. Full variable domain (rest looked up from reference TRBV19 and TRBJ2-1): DGGITQSPKYLFRKEGQNVTLSCEQNLNHDAMYWYRQDPGQGLRLIYYSQIVNDFQKGDIAEGYSVSREKKESFPLTVTSAQKNPTAFYLCASSAPSGLAGVYNEQFFGPGTRLTVL.

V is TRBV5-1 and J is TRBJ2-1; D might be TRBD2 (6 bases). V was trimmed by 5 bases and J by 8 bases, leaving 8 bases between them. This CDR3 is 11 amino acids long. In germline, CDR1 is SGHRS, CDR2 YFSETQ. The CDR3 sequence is CASRSGDEQFF. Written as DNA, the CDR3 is TGCGCCAGCAGATCGGGGGATGAGCAGTTCTTC.

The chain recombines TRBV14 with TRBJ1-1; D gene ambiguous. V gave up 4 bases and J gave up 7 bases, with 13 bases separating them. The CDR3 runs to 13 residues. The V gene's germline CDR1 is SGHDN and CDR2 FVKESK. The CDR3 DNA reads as TGTGCCAGCAGCCGCCAGGTCTACGATGAAGCTTTCTTT. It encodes CASSRQVYDEAFF. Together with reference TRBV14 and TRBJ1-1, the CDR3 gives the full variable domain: EAGVTQFPSHSVIEKGQTVTLRCDPISGHDNLYWYRRVMGKEIKFLLHFVKESKQDESGMPNNRFLAERTGGTYSTLKVQPAELEDSGVYFCASSRQVYDEAFFGQGTRLTVV.

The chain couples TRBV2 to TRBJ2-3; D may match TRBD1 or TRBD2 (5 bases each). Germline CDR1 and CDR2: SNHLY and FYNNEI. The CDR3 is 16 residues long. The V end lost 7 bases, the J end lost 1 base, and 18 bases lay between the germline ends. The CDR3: CASTPQVMGGTDTQYF. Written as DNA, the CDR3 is TGTGCCAGCACCCCGCAAGTTATGGGGGGCACAGATACGCAGTATTTT.

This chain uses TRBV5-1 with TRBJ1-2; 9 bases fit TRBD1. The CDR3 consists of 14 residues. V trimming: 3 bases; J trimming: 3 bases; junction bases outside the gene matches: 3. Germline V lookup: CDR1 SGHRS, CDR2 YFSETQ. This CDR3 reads CASSSDRGDYGYTF. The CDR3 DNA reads TGCGCCAGCAGCTCGGACAGGGGAGACTATGGCTACACCTTC.